The present T cell receptor beta chain was sequenced within a study of blood T cell repertoires in COVID-19. As for the study in general: The origin of the acute and convalescent COVID-19 samples was the United States, Italy and Spain.

Here immunoSEQ multiplex PCR was the method, and the copy in TCRdb shows in-frame clones only, minus some. The repertoire holds about 280,000 clones, around 90% seen once, with roughly 2.8% in the top ten. Sequencing input: PBMCs or T cells enriched from blood (not recorded which). This receptor was taken from a man in his forties who had been exposed to COVID-19.

The CDR3 nucleotides are TGTGCCAGCAGCTTAGGACAGGGGGCCTACGAGCAGTACTTC. It translates to CASSLGQGAYEQYF. The chain combines TRBV7-9 with TRBJ2-7, with 9 bases identical to TRBD1. The CDR3 is 14 amino acids. The V gene end was trimmed by 1 base and the J gene end by 2 bases; junction bases not matched to a gene: 0. Germline V gene data show CDR1 as SEHNR and CDR2 as FQNEAQ (reference sequence). Combining the CDR3 with reference TRBV7-9 and TRBJ2-7 gives the whole variable domain DTGVSQNPRHKITKRGQNVTFRCDPISEHNRLYWYRQTLGQGPEFLTYFQNEAQLEKSRLLSDRFSAERPKGSFSTLEIQRTEQGDSAMYLCASSLGQGAYEQYFGPGTRLTVT.